These 31 T cell receptor beta chains came from one sample sequenced in a study of chemoradiotherapy in HPV16-positive cancers. Assay: immunoSEQ multiplex PCR; the TCRdb copy retains only in-frame clones and omits some. The sample shows around 4,900 clones, approximately 91% of them seen only once. The starting material was blood, obtained from a patient who underwent chemoradiotherapy. The receptors come from a human donor with HPV-associated anogenital cancer.

The CDR3 nucleotides are TGTGCCAGCAGCCGACGGGGTAGCGGAGTCACAGATACGCAGTATTTT. It specifies CASSRRGSGVTDTQYF. The chain is built from TRBV7-2 and TRBJ2-3; tentative D call: TRBD2 (6 bases). The germline gives CDR1 SGHTA, CDR2 FQGNSA. Deletions cut 5 bases from V and 2 bases from J, with 17 bases between. The CDR3 is made up of 16 amino acids.

This sequence joins TRBV21-1 and TRBJ1-2; TRBD1 is the table's D call, not checked against the DNA. TRBV21-1 is a listed pseudogene. This CDR3 region has 15 residues. The DNA of the CDR3 is TGTGCCAGCAGGTTCGATGACAGGGCCAACTATGGCTACACCTTC. It yields the protein CASRFDDRANYGYTF.

This clone was recorded a few times. The chain uses TRBV18 and TRBJ2-5; a weak D match, TRBD1 (5 bases). From germline, CDR1 is KGHSH and CDR2 LQKENI. The ends were cut back, 5 bases at V and 4 bases at J, with 14 bases in the middle. The CDR3 sequence is 14 residues long. The CDR3 DNA sequence: TGTGCCAGCTCAGTCAGCACAAGGGGAGAGACCCAGTACTTC. Translated: CASSVSTRGETQYF.

The V and J genes are TRBV7-2 and TRBJ2-3; D unresolved. V shed 1 base and J shed 4 bases, with 15 bases lying between them. Germline V lookup: CDR1 SGHTA, CDR2 FQGNSA. The CDR3 has 16 amino acids. The CDR3 bases are TGTGCCAGCAGCTTAGGGCACCGTGGTGCTTCAGATACGCAGTATTTT. This translates into CASSLGHRGASDTQYF.

The genes are TRBV19 and TRBJ1-5, with TRBD1 matching over 7 bases. There are 14 residues in the CDR3. Germline V lookup: CDR1 LNHDA, CDR2 SQIVND (reference sequence). Unmatched junction bases numbered 6, after V lost 5 bases and J lost 5 bases. This chain's CDR3 is CASSGGTDYQPQHF. The CDR3 DNA reads TGTGCCAGTAGTGGAGGGACAGATTATCAGCCCCAGCATTTT. Drawing the rest from reference TRBV19 and TRBJ1-5, the complete variable domain is DGGITQSPKYLFRKEGQNVTLSCEQNLNHDAMYWYRQDPGQGLRLIYYSQIVNDFQKGDIAEGYSVSREKKESFPLTVTSAQKNPTAFYLCASSGGTDYQPQHFGDGTRLSIL.

The gene calls are TRBV7-8 and TRBJ2-3; D not resolved. The V end lost 5 bases, the J end lost 6 bases, and 9 bases lay between the germline ends. This CDR3 is 12 amino acids long. Germline V lookup: CDR1 SGHVS, CDR2 FQNEAQ. CDR3: CASSRLGDTQYF. CDR3 in DNA: TGTGCCAGCAGCCGTCTAGGGGATACGCAGTATTTT. Based on the CDR3 plus reference TRBV7-8 and TRBJ2-3, the full variable domain is GAGVSQSPRYKVAKRGQDVALRCDPISGHVSLFWYQQALGQGPEFLTYFQNEAQLDKSGLPSDRFFAERPEGSVSTLKIQRTQQEDSAVYLCASSRLGDTQYFGPGTRLTVL.

As DNA, the CDR3 is TGCGCCAGCAGTCCTGTGGCAGGATGGGTCTATGGCTACACCTTC. It translates to CASSPVAGWVYGYTF. This chain connects TRBV10-1 to TRBJ1-2; no clear D gene. The CDR3 length is 15 residues. The ends were cut back, 5 bases at V and 4 bases at J, with 17 bases in the middle. CDR1 and CDR2 from the germline V gene are WNHNN and SYGVQD (reference sequence).

This chain joins TRBV5-5 and TRBJ1-1, with D unresolved. The CDR3 loop spans 12 amino acids. V lost 4 bases to trimming and J lost 4 bases, with 8 bases between them. The germline CDR1 and CDR2 sequences are SGHKS and YYEKEE (reference sequence). CDR3 protein: CASSLPPTEAFF. CDR3 DNA: TGTGCCAGCAGCCTACCCCCCACTGAAGCTTTCTTT. The full variable domain, its missing parts supplied by reference TRBV5-5 and TRBJ1-1, is DAGVTQSPTHLIKTRGQQVTLRCSPISGHKSVSWYQQVLGQGPQFIFQYYEKEERGRGNFPDRFSARQFPNYSSELNVNALLLGDSALYLCASSLPPTEAFFGQGTRLTVV.

V gene TRBV27 combines with J gene TRBJ1-2, with D perhaps matching TRBD1 (6 bases). Looked up from germline, CDR1 is MNHEY and CDR2 is SMNVEV (reference sequence). The CDR3 has 13 residues. Trimming left V 3 bases short and J 7 bases short, with 12 bases between. The CDR3 here is CASSFGDTLGYTF. In nucleotides, the CDR3 is TGTGCCAGCAGTTTTGGGGACACTCTTGGCTACACCTTC.

The chain couples TRBV5-4 to TRBJ2-7; 12 bases agree with TRBD2. The CDR3 is made up of 16 amino acids. Germline V gene lookup returns CDR1 SGHNT and CDR2 YYREEE (reference sequence). The V segment lost 2 bases and the J segment 4 bases; nucleotides outside the gene matches: 7. The CDR3 protein is CASSLRLAGAEYEQYF. The CDR3, as DNA: TGTGCCAGCAGCTTAAGACTAGCGGGGGCGGAGTACGAGCAGTACTTC.

This chain joins TRBV2 and TRBJ1-1; D remains unclear. Germline CDR1 reads SNHLY; CDR2 reads FYNNEI. V was shortened by 4 bases and J by 1 base, with 4 bases between the two germline ends. The CDR3 runs 12 residues. This CDR3 is CASSVGNTEAFF. As DNA, the CDR3 is TGTGCCAGCAGTGTAGGGAACACTGAAGCTTTCTTT. The full variable domain, in which reference TRBV2 and TRBJ1-1 provide the parts outside the CDR3, is EPEVTQTPSHQVTQMGQEVILRCVPISNHLYFYWYRQILGQKVEFLVSFYNNEISEKSEIFDDQFSVERPDGSNFTLKIRSTKLEDSAMYFCASSVGNTEAFFGQGTRLTVV.

The chain employs TRBV18 and TRBJ2-7; 7 bases match TRBD2. The germline V gene has CDR1 KGHSH and CDR2 LQKENI. After removal of 2 bases from V and 2 bases from J, the junction contained 6 bases not matched to a gene. The CDR3 contains 15 residues. The chain's CDR3 is CASSPLGRGTYEQYF. CDR3 DNA sequence: TGTGCCAGCTCACCATTGGGGAGGGGAACCTACGAGCAGTACTTC.

This clone appeared once. V is TRBV9 and J is TRBJ2-2; the D is unclear. The CDR3 has 17 residues. Germline V lookup: CDR1 SGDLS, CDR2 YYNGEE. With 0 bases removed from V and 3 bases from J, the gap between germline ends came to 15 bases. The CDR3 sequence: CASSVDEYLGYTGELFF. CDR3 DNA: TGTGCCAGCAGCGTAGATGAGTATCTAGGCTACACCGGGGAGCTGTTTTTT.

The chain combines TRBV5-6 with TRBJ2-7, with D possibly being TRBD2 (6 bases). Per the germline V gene, CDR1 is SGHDT and CDR2 is YYEEEE. This CDR3 has 14 residues. Deletions cut 2 bases from V and 2 bases from J, with 11 bases between. The CDR3 loop reads CASSFGSGPYEQYF. The DNA for the CDR3 is TGTGCCAGCAGCTTTGGTAGCGGCCCCTACGAGCAGTACTTC. The full variable domain, with the rest looked up from reference TRBV5-6 and TRBJ2-7, is DAGVTQSPTHLIKTRGQQVTLRCSPKSGHDTVSWYQQALGQGPQFIFQYYEEEERQRGNFPDRFSGHQFPNYSSELNVNALLLGDSALYLCASSFGSGPYEQYFGPGTRLTVT.

The CDR3, as DNA: TGTGCCAGCAGCTTAGCGCTTGGTAACCGGGAGGGGCAGTACTTC. Protein sequence: CASSLALGNREGQYF. This chain joins TRBV7-9 and TRBJ2-7; 8 nucleotides match TRBD2. This CDR3 has 15 residues. The V gene's germline CDR1 is SEHNR and CDR2 FQNEAQ (reference sequence). V trimming: 0 bases; J trimming: 9 bases; junction bases outside the gene matches: 10.

The gene calls are TRBV2 and TRBJ2-3; perhaps TRBD1 as D (6 bases). The CDR3 sequence is 15 residues long. Germline V lookup: CDR1 SNHLY, CDR2 FYNNEI. The V gene lost 4 bases and the J gene lost 2 bases, with 13 bases spanning the gap. The CDR3 sequence: CASSAPGQFTDTQYF. For the CDR3, the DNA is TGTGCCAGCAGTGCCCCGGGACAATTCACAGATACGCAGTATTTT.

The genes are TRBV13 and TRBJ2-7; the match to TRBD2 covers 8 bases. CDR1 is PRHDT and CDR2 is FYEKMQ in the germline V gene (reference sequence). V gave up 6 bases and J gave up 1 base; unmatched junction bases: 11. There are 16 residues in the CDR3. The CDR3 protein is CASSSGVAGTSYEQYF. Written as DNA, the CDR3 is TGTGCCAGCAGTTCGGGGGTAGCGGGGACTTCCTACGAGCAGTACTTC. The full variable domain, completed using reference TRBV13 and TRBJ2-7, is AAGVIQSPRHLIKEKRETATLKCYPIPRHDTVYWYQQGPGQDPQFLISFYEKMQSDKGSIPDRFSAQQFSDYHSELNMSSLELGDSALYFCASSSGVAGTSYEQYFGPGTRLTVT.

The table lists this clone with a few counts. The V and J genes are TRBV19 and TRBJ1-4; D unclear. CDR3 length: 15 residues. Germline V CDR1 and CDR2: LNHDA, SQIVND (reference sequence). Trimming left V 3 bases short and J 8 bases short, with 16 bases between. The CDR3 DNA reads TGTGCCAGTAGTATCAAGGGCAATTCACGAGAAAAACTGTTTTTT. Translated: CASSIKGNSREKLFF.

As regards this clone: One end of the junction varies from germline; a read error may be responsible. V is TRBV27 and J is TRBJ1-2; D gene uncertain. The CDR3 has 13 residues. Germline V gene sequence: CDR1 MNHEY, CDR2 SMNVEV (reference sequence). The CDR3 bases are TGTGCCAGTAGTTACGGTTCTAACTATGGCTACACCTTC. It translates to CASSYGSNYGYTF.

This chain uses TRBV16 with TRBJ2-1; 11 bases agree with TRBD2. Germline V gene data show CDR1 as KGHSY and CDR2 as FQNENV. This CDR3 has 16 amino acids. V trimming: 4 bases; J trimming: 8 bases; junction bases outside the gene matches: 10. For the CDR3, the DNA is TGTGCCAGCAGCCCTGATAGCGGGGGGGCCGGGGATGAGCAGTTCTTC. Encoded protein: CASSPDSGGAGDEQFF.

This chain connects TRBV7-9 to TRBJ1-1, with 7 positions matching TRBD1. The germline CDR1 and CDR2 sequences are SEHNR and FQNEAQ (reference sequence). Trimming at V came to 8 bases and at J to 11 bases, leaving 14 bases not matched to a gene. The CDR3 contains 13 residues. CDR3 nucleotides: TGTGCCAGCGAGAGGGAGGGGGCGGACGATGCTTTCTTT. Amino acid sequence: CASEREGADDAFF.

The J gene is TRBJ1-2, the V gene TRBV30; TRBD1 aligns across 9 bases. CDR3 size: 15 residues. Unmatched junction bases numbered 12, after V lost 2 bases and J lost 8 bases. Per germline, CDR1 GTSNPN and CDR2 SVGIG (reference sequence). Written as DNA, the CDR3 is TGTGCCTGGAGTACGGGACAGGGAGACCTAAGGGGCTACACCTTC. This codes for CAWSTGQGDLRGYTF.

This clone was observed once. The chain carries TRBV6-6 and TRBJ2-1, with D unclear. CDR3 length: 12 residues. Germline CDR1 reads MNHNY; CDR2 reads SVGAGI (reference sequence). Trimming removed 2 bases at V and 6 bases at J, with 5 bases between. Here the CDR3 reads CASSYPGNEQFF. The CDR3 nucleotides read TGTGCCAGCAGTTACCCCGGCAATGAGCAGTTCTTC.

The CDR3 spells CASSIPGTQGGYTF. The DNA for the CDR3 is TGTGCCAGTAGTATCCCTGGCACCCAAGGGGGCTACACCTTC. The chain joins TRBV19 to TRBJ1-2, with D uncertain. Trimming removed 3 bases from V and 8 bases from J, with 16 bases in between. CDR3 length equals 14 residues. Germline loops: CDR1 LNHDA, CDR2 SQIVND (reference sequence).

V and J are TRBV7-3 and TRBJ2-1; D gene unclear. The CDR3 has 13 amino acids. Germline lookup yields CDR1 SGHTA and CDR2 FQGTGA. Trimming stripped 4 bases from V and 7 bases from J, with 11 bases between. The CDR3: CASSSPDANEQFF. The CDR3 DNA reads as TGTGCCAGCAGCTCCCCCGACGCGAATGAGCAGTTCTTC. The variable domain in full, completed from reference TRBV7-3 and TRBJ2-1, reads GAGVSQTPSNKVTEKGKYVELRCDPISGHTALYWYRQSLGQGPEFLIYFQGTGAADDSGLPNDRFFAVRPEGSVSTLKIQRTERGDSAVYLCASSSPDANEQFFGPGTRLTVL.

The chain employs TRBV7-6 and TRBJ2-7; a weak D match, TRBD2 (5 bases). V was trimmed by 1 base and J by 4 bases, leaving 11 bases between them. The CDR3 is 14 residues long. Germline assignment: CDR1 SGHVS and CDR2 FNYEAQ. The CDR3 DNA follows: TGTGCCAGCAGCTTAGGCCCCGGCGGGTACGAGCAGTACTTC. This gives the protein CASSLGPGGYEQYF.

The chain is built from TRBV4-3 and TRBJ1-4; D might be TRBD1 (5 bases). CDR3 length equals 16 residues. V shed 3 bases and J shed 0 bases, with 11 bases lying between them. CDR1 and CDR2 (germline): LGHNA, YSLEER. Written as DNA, the CDR3 is TGCGCCAGCAGCCAGGGGACCGCTGCAACTAATGAAAAACTGTTTTTT. It is translated as CASSQGTAATNEKLFF.

The V gene is TRBV5-4, the J gene TRBJ2-3; 9 bases line up with TRBD2. Germline-derived CDR1 and CDR2 are SGHNT and YYREEE (reference sequence). This CDR3 is built from 17 residues. Germline trimming cut 4 bases from V and 6 bases from J; bases unmatched to any gene: 15. CDR3: CASSVRGGGDLGDTQYF. In nucleotides, the CDR3 is TGTGCCAGCAGCGTCCGGGGCGGGGGGGACCTCGGGGATACGCAGTATTTT.

This clone was detected only a few times. V is TRBV7-9 and J is TRBJ2-7; 10 nucleotides match TRBD2. Looked up from germline, CDR1 is SEHNR and CDR2 is FQNEAQ (reference sequence). The CDR3 sequence is 16 residues long. V was pared by 1 base and J by 5 bases, with 8 bases of the junction left unmatched. The CDR3 region has the DNA TGTGCCAGCAGCTTAGGACTAGCGGGCACCCTACACGAGCAGTACTTC. Protein: CASSLGLAGTLHEQYF.

J is TRBJ1-2 and V is TRBV2; 9 nucleotides align to TRBD1. The junction had 14 bases not matched to a gene; V was cut back by 8 bases and J by 4 bases. The CDR3 consists of 16 residues. Germline loops: CDR1 SNHLY, CDR2 FYNNEI. The CDR3 loop reads CASQRTGAVGSYGYTF. The DNA of the CDR3 is TGTGCCAGCCAACGGACAGGGGCCGTGGGTAGCTATGGCTACACCTTC.

The chain links TRBV5-1 to TRBJ2-5; 10 bases fit TRBD1. The CDR3 is 14 residues long. CDR1 and CDR2 from the germline V gene are SGHRS and YFSETQ. The junction had 3 bases not matched to a gene; V was cut back by 3 bases and J by 4 bases. The CDR3 reads CASSSGQGGETQYF. CDR3 nucleotides: TGCGCCAGCAGCTCTGGACAGGGGGGAGAGACCCAGTACTTC. The whole variable domain, remainder taken from reference TRBV5-1 and TRBJ2-5, is KAGVTQTPRYLIKTRGQQVTLSCSPISGHRSVSWYQQTPGQGLQFLFEYFSETQRNKGNFPGRFSGRQFSNSRSEMNVSTLELGDSALYLCASSSGQGGETQYFGPGTRLLVL.